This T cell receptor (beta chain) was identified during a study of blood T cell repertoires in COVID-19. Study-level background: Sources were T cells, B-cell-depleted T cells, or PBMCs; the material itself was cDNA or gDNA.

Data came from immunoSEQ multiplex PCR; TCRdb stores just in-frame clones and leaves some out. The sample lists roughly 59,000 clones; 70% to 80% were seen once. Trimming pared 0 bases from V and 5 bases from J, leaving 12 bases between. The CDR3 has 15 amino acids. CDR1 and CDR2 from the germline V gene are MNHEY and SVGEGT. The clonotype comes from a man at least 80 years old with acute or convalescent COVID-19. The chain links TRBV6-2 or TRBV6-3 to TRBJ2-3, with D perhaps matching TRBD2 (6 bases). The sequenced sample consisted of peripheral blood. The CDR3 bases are TGTGCCAGCAGTTACTCAACCGGGAGCTTAGATACGCAGTATTTT. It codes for CASSYSTGSLDTQYF.